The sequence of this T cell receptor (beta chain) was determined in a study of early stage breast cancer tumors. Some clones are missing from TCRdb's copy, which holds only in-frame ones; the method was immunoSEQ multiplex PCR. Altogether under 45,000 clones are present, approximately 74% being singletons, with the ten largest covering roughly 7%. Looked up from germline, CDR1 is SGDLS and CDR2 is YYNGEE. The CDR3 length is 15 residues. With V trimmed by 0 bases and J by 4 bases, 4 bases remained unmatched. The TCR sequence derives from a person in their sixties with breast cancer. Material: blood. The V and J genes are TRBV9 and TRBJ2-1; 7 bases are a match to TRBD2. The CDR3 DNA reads TGTGCCAGCAGCGTAGACCCTAGCGGTTACAATGAGCAGTTCTTC. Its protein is CASSVDPSGYNEQFF.